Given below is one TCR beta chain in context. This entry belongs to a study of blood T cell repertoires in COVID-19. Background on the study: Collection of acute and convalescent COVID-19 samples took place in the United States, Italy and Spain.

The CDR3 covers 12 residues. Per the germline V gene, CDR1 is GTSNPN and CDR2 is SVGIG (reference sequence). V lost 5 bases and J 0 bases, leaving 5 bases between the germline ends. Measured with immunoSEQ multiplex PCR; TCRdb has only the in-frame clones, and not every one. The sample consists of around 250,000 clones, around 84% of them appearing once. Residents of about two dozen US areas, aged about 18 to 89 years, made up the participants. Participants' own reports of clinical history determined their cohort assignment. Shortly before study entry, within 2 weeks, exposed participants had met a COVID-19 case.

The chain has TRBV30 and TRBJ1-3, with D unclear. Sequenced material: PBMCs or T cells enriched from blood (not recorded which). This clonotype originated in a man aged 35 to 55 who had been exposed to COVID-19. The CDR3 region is CAWGSSGNTIYF. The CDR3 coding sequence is TGTGCCTGGGGCAGCTCTGGAAACACCATATATTTT.